These 31 T cell receptor beta chains came from one sample sequenced in a study of T-cell memory formation after mild COVID-19. TCRdb re-called the 5' RACE reads through MiXCR, storing one row per CDR3 protein. Of more than 300,000 distinct CDR3 sequences in the sample, roughly an eighth were seen once. Material: PBMCs or a T cell subset sorted from them (not recorded which). The receptors were sampled from a man younger than 35 who had mild COVID-19 (a few samples of this study predate the infection). Cell type and time point are not known.

Only a few counts were recorded for this clonotype. The chain carries TRBV6-6 and TRBJ2-7, with D hard to call. There are 17 residues in the CDR3. V was pared by 5 bases and J by 5 bases, with 25 bases between. Germline CDR1 reads MNHNY; CDR2 reads SVGAGI (reference sequence). CDR3 region: CASSVGNTYISSHEQYV. In nucleotides, the CDR3 is TGTGCCAGCAGTGTAGGGAATACCTACATCTCTTCCCACGAGCAGTACGTC.

This clonotype was seen more than once but under ten times. The V and J genes are TRBV4-2 and TRBJ1-6; D is possibly TRBD1 (5 bases). The CDR3 sequence is 14 residues long. The germline V gene encodes CDR1 LGHNA and CDR2 YNFKEQ. Trimming left V 0 bases short and J 9 bases short, with 9 bases between. CDR3 region: CASSQDRQGSPLHF. CDR3 sequence (DNA): TGTGCCAGCAGCCAAGATCGGCAGGGTTCACCCCTCCACTTT.

J is TRBJ1-3 and V is TRBV7-2, with D perhaps TRBD1 (5 bases). From germline, CDR1 is SGHTA and CDR2 FQGNSA. V gave up 1 base and J gave up 4 bases, with 11 bases separating them. The length of the CDR3 is 15 residues. The CDR3 protein is CASSLVGTVGNTIYF. CDR3 coding DNA: TGTGCCAGCAGCTTAGTGGGGACCGTCGGAAACACCATATATTTT.

The sample holds a few counts of this clonotype. The rearrangement uses TRBV5-1 and TRBJ2-7, with a tentative D call TRBD1 (6 bases). The CDR3 has 13 amino acids. Trimming removed 0 bases at V and 6 bases at J, with 10 bases between. Looked up from germline, CDR1 is SGHRS and CDR2 is YFSETQ. The CDR3 sequence is CASSLGDIGEQYF. CDR3 bases: TGCGCCAGCAGCTTGGGGGACATTGGCGAGCAGTACTTC.

This chain joins TRBV4-3 and TRBJ1-2; D may be TRBD1 (5 bases). The CDR3 consists of 14 residues. Trimming cost V 0 bases and J 6 bases, with 11 bases left between them. CDR1 is LGHNA, CDR2 YSLEER, per germline. The CDR3 bases are TGCGCCAGCAGCCAAGATGGGTTAGGGGATGGCTACACCTTC. It is translated as CASSQDGLGDGYTF.

The chain is built from TRBV5-1 and TRBJ2-4; 9 nucleotides match TRBD1. Germline loops: CDR1 SGHRS, CDR2 YFSETQ. V shed 2 bases and J 1 base; nucleotides not matched to a gene: 1. This CDR3 comprises 15 residues. The CDR3: CASSFGQGAKNIQYF. The DNA for the CDR3 is TGCGCCAGCAGCTTCGGACAGGGGGCCAAAAACATTCAGTACTTC.

This clonotype was found a few times. This chain joins TRBV27 and TRBJ2-3; TRBD1 matches 10 bases. CDR1 and CDR2 (germline): MNHEY, SMNVEV (reference sequence). Trimming cost V 7 bases and J 5 bases; bases outside gene matches: 6. The CDR3 sequence is 14 residues long. The CDR3 coding sequence is TGTGCCAGCAAGGGGACAGGGGTTGGAGATACGCAGTATTTT. It is translated as CASKGTGVGDTQYF.

The chain employs TRBV11-2 and TRBJ2-7; TRBD1 matches at 7 bases. There are 14 residues in the CDR3. Germline CDR1 SGHAT, CDR2 FQNNGV. V trimming: 4 bases; J trimming: 5 bases; junction bases outside the gene matches: 8. The chain's CDR3 is CASSSTGNRHEQYF. The DNA of the CDR3 is TGTGCCAGCAGCTCGACAGGGAATCGGCACGAGCAGTACTTC.

This chain links TRBV12-3 or TRBV12-4 with TRBJ1-5; no clear D. The V end was cut by 3 bases, the J end by 5 bases, with 8 bases between. This CDR3 has 13 amino acids. CDR3 amino acids: CASSFLRDQPQHF. The CDR3 DNA sequence: TGTGCCAGCAGTTTCCTACGGGATCAGCCCCAGCATTTT.

This clonotype has more than one count but fewer than ten. Its ends do not fully match the called genes, so a read error is possible. V usage is TRBV6-2 or TRBV6-3 and J usage is TRBJ2-7; D is unresolved. The CDR3 has 11 amino acids. CDR1 and CDR2 from the germline V gene are MNHEY and SVGEGT. In nucleotides, the CDR3 is TGTGCCAGCAGTGGCGGTAGACCCTACGCCTTC. Protein sequence: CASSGGRPYAF.

The chain recombines TRBV20-1 with TRBJ1-2; TRBD1 matches 7 bases. Germline V lookup: CDR1 DFQATT, CDR2 SNEGSKA (reference sequence). The CDR3 is 14 amino acids. After removal of 5 bases from V and 6 bases from J, the junction contained 12 bases not matched to a gene. As DNA, the CDR3 is TGCAGTGCTGGTCCGGTCTCAGGGGGGGATGGCTACACCTTC. It codes for CSAGPVSGGDGYTF.

This clonotype was found a few times. The gene calls are TRBV6-5 and TRBJ2-2; perhaps TRBD2 as D (6 bases). The CDR3 consists of 14 residues. Trimming removed 0 bases at V and 6 bases at J, with 8 bases between. Germline values: CDR1 MNHEY, CDR2 SVGAGI. The CDR3: CASSYSKRAGELFF. CDR3 bases: TGTGCCAGCAGTTACTCGAAGCGGGCCGGGGAGCTGTTTTTT.

The chain's CDR3 is CASSPNLGQSYEQYV. CDR3 DNA: TGTGCCAGCAGCCCCAATTTGGGACAGTCCTACGAGCAGTACGTC. V is TRBV7-2 and J is TRBJ2-7; 7 bases line up with TRBD1. After removal of 5 bases from V and 1 base from J, the junction contained 8 bases not matched to a gene. The CDR3 extends over 15 amino acids. CDR1 and CDR2 from the germline V gene are SGHTA and FQGNSA.

V and J are TRBV20-1 and TRBJ2-5, with D possibly TRBD1 on 6 matching bases. V gave up 6 bases and J gave up 0 bases, with 14 bases separating them. The CDR3 loop spans 14 amino acids. CDR1 DFQATT and CDR2 SNEGSKA come from the germline V gene (reference sequence). This chain's CDR3 is CSANSWDNQETQYF. The CDR3 bases are TGCAGTGCAAACTCTTGGGACAACCAAGAGACCCAGTACTTC.

The rearrangement links TRBV11-2 to TRBJ2-1; 7 bases are shared with TRBD2. This CDR3 is 13 amino acids long. V lost 8 bases, J lost 12 bases, and 13 bases stayed unmatched. Germline V gives CDR1 SGHAT, CDR2 FQNNGV. Here the CDR3 reads CASSGTIPGGQFF. The CDR3 DNA sequence: TGTGCCAGCTCGGGGACTATCCCGGGAGGGCAGTTCTTC.

The chain joins TRBV11-2 to TRBJ2-1; D is possibly TRBD1 (5 bases). Germline CDR1 reads SGHAT; CDR2 reads FQNNGV. This CDR3 contains 14 residues. Trimming removed 5 bases from V and 6 bases from J, with 14 bases in between. Here the CDR3 DNA reads TGTGCCAGCAGCCCTCGTCGACAGAGCAATGAGCAGTTCTTC. Encoded protein: CASSPRRQSNEQFF.

This chain links TRBV30 with TRBJ1-6; D perhaps matches TRBD1 (6 bases). The CDR3 spans 14 residues. Trimming left V 1 base short and J 7 bases short, with 11 bases between. CDR1 is GTSNPN and CDR2 is SVGIG in the germline V gene (reference sequence). The chain's CDR3 is CAWSEPGANSPLHF. The CDR3 nucleotides read TGTGCCTGGAGTGAGCCAGGGGCCAATTCACCCCTCCACTTT.

This clonotype was picked up many times. The gene calls are TRBV5-1 and TRBJ2-1, with D unresolved. Germline V gives CDR1 SGHRS, CDR2 YFSETQ. V lost 4 bases and J lost 4, with 12 bases in between. The CDR3 covers 14 residues. The CDR3 DNA follows: TGCGCCAGCAGCGGCGGCGCCCCTTACAATGAGCAGTTCTTC. This gives the protein CASSGGAPYNEQFF.

This clonotype was found a few times. The genes are TRBV6-5 and TRBJ2-7; 9 bases are shared with TRBD1. Trimming at V came to 3 bases and at J to 5 bases, leaving 8 bases not matched to a gene. The CDR3 has 15 residues. Germline CDR1 reads MNHEY; CDR2 reads SVGAGI. This chain's CDR3 is CASSYWGGQGDEQYF. The CDR3 bases are TGTGCCAGCAGTTATTGGGGGGGACAGGGCGACGAGCAGTACTTC.

V usage is TRBV24-1 and J usage is TRBJ2-3, with D maybe TRBD1 (6 bases). The germline gives CDR1 KGHDR, CDR2 SFDVKD. The CDR3 length is 15 residues. V shed 3 bases and J shed 0 bases, with 9 bases lying between them. The CDR3 region has the DNA TGTGCCACCAGTGATCTAACAGGGAGCACAGATACGCAGTATTTT. Translating gives CATSDLTGSTDTQYF.

This clonotype occurred a few times. The chain joins TRBV7-3 to TRBJ2-2; tentatively, D is TRBD2 (5 bases). The CDR3 contains 16 residues. V shed 5 bases and J shed 2 bases, with 15 bases lying between them. Germline V gene sequence: CDR1 SGHTA, CDR2 FQGTGA. The CDR3 is CASSPTTNINTGELFF. DNA of the CDR3: TGTGCCAGCAGCCCTACGACTAACATAAACACCGGGGAGCTGTTTTTT.

With regard to this clonotype: This could be a read error, since a much larger clone is one nucleotide away. The V gene is TRBV15, the J gene TRBJ2-7; D perhaps matches TRBD1 (5 bases). Germline CDR1 is LNHNV and CDR2 is YYDKDF (reference sequence). Trimming left V 1 base short and J 4 bases short, with 17 bases between. This CDR3 spans 16 amino acids. CDR3 coding DNA: TGTGCCACCAGCAGAGTAGGTAGGGGATCTCGGTACGAGCAGTACTTC. This codes for CATSRVGRGSRYEQYF.

This clonotype came up many times. The chain is built from TRBV12-3 or TRBV12-4 and TRBJ1-1, with D hard to call. CDR3 length: 13 amino acids. V was pared by 4 bases and J by 3 bases, with 9 bases between. CDR3 protein: CASSSLGDTEAFF. In nucleotides, the CDR3 is TGTGCCAGCAGTTCCCTCGGTGACACTGAAGCTTTCTTT.

This clonotype was seen a few times. This chain connects TRBV15 to TRBJ1-1; 7 nucleotides line up with TRBD1. J gave up 6 bases and V 6 bases, and 7 bases lay outside the gene matches. The CDR3 sequence is 13 residues long. The germline gives CDR1 LNHNV, CDR2 YYDKDF (reference sequence). The CDR3 loop reads CATRFRGGAEAFF. CDR3 sequence (DNA): TGTGCCACCAGATTCAGGGGGGGAGCTGAAGCTTTCTTT.

This chain joins TRBV25-1 and TRBJ1-1; D is unclear. CDR3 size: 13 residues. Trimming left V 5 bases short and J 4 bases short, with 11 bases between. CDR1 MGHDK and CDR2 SYGVNS come from the germline V gene. DNA for the CDR3: TGTGCCAGCAGTTCCCACCCGGGCACTGAAGCTTTCTTT. This sequence encodes CASSSHPGTEAFF.

This clonotype was counted many times. The rearrangement uses TRBV19 and TRBJ1-6, with TRBD1 matching over 9 bases. Germline trimming cut 9 bases from V and 10 bases from J; bases unmatched to any gene: 4. The CDR3 spans 12 residues. Germline lookup yields CDR1 LNHDA and CDR2 SQIVND (reference sequence). CDR3 DNA sequence: TGTGCCAGCCGAGACAGGGGGTCACCCCTCCACTTT. It encodes CASRDRGSPLHF.

In the case of this clonotype: It is unclear where the CDR3 begins or ends on the DNA, so no DNA is shown, and the CDR3 is as TCRdb lists it. The CDR3 here is CASSFRARGEDTQYF. This chain connects TRBV5-1 to TRBJ2-3; the table's D call, TRBD1, has no DNA check behind it. The CDR3 spans 15 amino acids, including both terminal residues. Germline V gene lookup returns CDR1 SGHRS and CDR2 YFSETQ.

Only a few counts were recorded for this clonotype. The chain couples TRBV7-9 to TRBJ2-3; the D gene is possibly TRBD1 (6 bases). This CDR3 has 16 amino acids. Trimming took off 0 bases at V and 0 bases at J, with 10 bases between the two ends. CDR1 and CDR2 (germline): SEHNR, FQNEAQ (reference sequence). CDR3 in DNA: TGTGCCAGCAGCTTAGCCCGACAGGAGAGCACAGATACGCAGTATTTT. This encodes CASSLARQESTDTQYF.

V usage is TRBV20-1 and J usage is TRBJ1-2; D may be TRBD1 (6 bases). Between the trimmed V and J ends, which lost 3 bases and 3 bases, there was a span of 17 bases. The length of the CDR3 is 15 residues. CDR1 and CDR2 (germline): DFQATT, SNEGSKA (reference sequence). In nucleotides, the CDR3 is TGCAGTGCTAGTTTACAGGGAGGGATTTACTATGGCTACACCTTC. Amino acids: CSASLQGGIYYGYTF.

This clonotype turned up a few times. The CDR3 protein is CASSLAGTSGGYNEQFF. The DNA of the CDR3 is TGTGCCAGCAGCTTAGCGGGGACTAGCGGGGGGTACAATGAGCAGTTCTTC. The rearrangement uses TRBV7-2 and TRBJ2-1; 15 positions match TRBD2. This CDR3 is built from 17 residues. Germline V gives CDR1 SGHTA, CDR2 FQGNSA. V trimming: 0 bases; J trimming: 4 bases; junction bases outside the gene matches: 1.

The genes are TRBV20-1 and TRBJ2-4; tentative D call: TRBD1 (6 bases). V lost 6 bases and J 0 bases, leaving 15 bases between the germline ends. This CDR3 region has 15 residues. Per germline, CDR1 DFQATT and CDR2 SNEGSKA (reference sequence). DNA for the CDR3: TGCAGTGCCCTGACAGGATCCCTAGCCAAAAACATTCAGTACTTC. Translating it yields CSALTGSLAKNIQYF.